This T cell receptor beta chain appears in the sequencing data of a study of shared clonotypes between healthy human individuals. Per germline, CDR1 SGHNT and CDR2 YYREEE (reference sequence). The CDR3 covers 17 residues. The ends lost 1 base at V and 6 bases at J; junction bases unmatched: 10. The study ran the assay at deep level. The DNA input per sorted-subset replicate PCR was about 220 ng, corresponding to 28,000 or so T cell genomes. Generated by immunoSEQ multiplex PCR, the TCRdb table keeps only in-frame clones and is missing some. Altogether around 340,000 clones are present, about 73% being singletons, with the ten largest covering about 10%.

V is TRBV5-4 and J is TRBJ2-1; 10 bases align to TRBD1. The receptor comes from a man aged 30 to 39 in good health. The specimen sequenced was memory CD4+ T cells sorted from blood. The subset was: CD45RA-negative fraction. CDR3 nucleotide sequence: TGTGCCAGCAGCTTGACCACAGGACAGGGGGTTTTCAATGAGCAGTTCTTC. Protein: CASSLTTGQGVFNEQFF. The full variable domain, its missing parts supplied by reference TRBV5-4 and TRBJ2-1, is ETGVTQSPTHLIKTRGQQVTLRCSSQSGHNTVSWYQQALGQGPQFIFQYYREEENGRGNFPPRFSGLQFPNYSSELNVNALELDDSALYLCASSLTTGQGVFNEQFFGPGTRLTVL.